This TCR beta chain was recovered during a study of blood T cell repertoires in COVID-19 (dated by TCRdb to between 2020 and 2021). Some background on the complete study: Samples covering the acute and convalescent phases of COVID-19 were provided by collaborators in the United States, Italy and Spain. The prospective study material was composed of cDNA or gDNA derived from T cells, B-cell-depleted T cells, or PBMCs. Subjects who had been exposed to COVID-19, were actively infected with it, or had recovered from it provided the deeply sampled blood TCRbeta repertoires that made up the dataset. A freely available public database, intended as a resource for researchers studying the immune response to SARS-CoV-2, is where the repertoires were released. Samples came from the ongoing ImmuneRACE study (first 160 participants) plus 1,254 subjects from 6 global collaborators. Sample metadata almost always included a de-identified subject ID, COVID-19 status, age in years and sex. HLA class I and class II types, where available, came from metadata supplied by the sample provider rather than from assay-based typing.

General study outcomes and caveats: The quantity of clinical and demographic metadata differed by source and by participant and was supplied without curation.

TCRbeta CDR3 regions were amplified from genomic DNA using the immunoSEQ Assay, a bias-controlled multiplex PCR. Regarding the original processing steps: The number of nucleated cells in each sample was estimated by amplification of reference gene primers within the assay. To quantify the absolute abundance of each unique TCRbeta CDR3 rearrangement, sequence reads were collapsed and filtered. For each sample, productive Simpson clonality was calculated as the square root of Simpson's diversity index across productive rearrangements. TCRdb took over this immuneACCESS table, retaining in-frame rearrangements with V and J assigned. Such tables are incomplete; in checked studies, under half of the missing clones stem from an unresolved V gene, and the remainder is unexplained. From that table come the V and J calls and clone size; the DNA was used to work out D and trimming. The sample profile shows tens of thousands of clones; 70% to 85% of them were found once. The leading ten clones occupy around 25% of the sample.

A remark on this clone: Its antigen remains undetermined. No much larger clone exists at a distance of one base, and base qualities are not known.

Collaborating institutions collected whole blood in K2EDTA tubes following their own protocols. For TCRbeta analysis, collaborator samples were shipped as frozen whole blood, as isolated PBMCs, or as DNA extracted from either sample type. This clonotype was sampled from a man aged 60 to 75 with acute or convalescent COVID-19. Sequenced sample: peripheral blood.

This receptor carries the CDR3 CASSLRGPSLYGYTF. In nucleotide form, the sequence is TGTGCCAGCAGTCTGCGGGGCCCGTCCCTATATGGCTACACCTTC. Recombination joined TRBV6-5 with TRBJ1-2, and the D gene may be TRBD1, 5 bases matching. The CDR1 and CDR2 encoded by the germline V gene are MNHEY and SVGAGI. Reading from cysteine to phenylalanine, the CDR3 counts 15 amino acids. Only CDR3 DNA remains: 45 bases, in frame from the first base. V is reduced by 5 bases and J by 5 bases, leaving a spacing of 18 bases between them.